This T cell receptor beta chain was retrieved from a study of T cells in Graves' hyperthyroidism and ophthalmopathy. RNA transcripts yielded amplified TCR beta CDR3 regions. The study used the HTBI primer set for a first-round RT-PCR of the TCR CDR3. Via MiXCR, TCRdb re-called the multiplex PCR reads, giving one row per CDR3 protein. Seen here are roughly 560,000 distinct CDR3 sequences, about 14% observed once, and the top ten hold approximately 4.3%. The CDR3 loop spans 16 amino acids. Germline-derived CDR1 and CDR2 are MNHEY and SVGEGT. V shed 2 bases and J 3 bases; nucleotides not matched to a gene: 3. A Clinical Activity Score of at least 3, a NOSPECS grade of at least 4 and a duration under 3 months were recorded in the ophthalmopathy patients. This clonotype showed up many times.

Sequencing was done on a sample of blood. The chain is built from TRBV6-2 or TRBV6-3 and TRBJ2-2; 10 bases are a match to TRBD1. The clonotype comes from a woman between 40 and 55 years old with Graves' ophthalmopathy. This CDR3 is CASSYGQGEDTGELFF. The CDR3 coding sequence is TGTGCCAGCAGTTACGGACAGGGGGAGGACACCGGGGAGCTGTTTTTT.